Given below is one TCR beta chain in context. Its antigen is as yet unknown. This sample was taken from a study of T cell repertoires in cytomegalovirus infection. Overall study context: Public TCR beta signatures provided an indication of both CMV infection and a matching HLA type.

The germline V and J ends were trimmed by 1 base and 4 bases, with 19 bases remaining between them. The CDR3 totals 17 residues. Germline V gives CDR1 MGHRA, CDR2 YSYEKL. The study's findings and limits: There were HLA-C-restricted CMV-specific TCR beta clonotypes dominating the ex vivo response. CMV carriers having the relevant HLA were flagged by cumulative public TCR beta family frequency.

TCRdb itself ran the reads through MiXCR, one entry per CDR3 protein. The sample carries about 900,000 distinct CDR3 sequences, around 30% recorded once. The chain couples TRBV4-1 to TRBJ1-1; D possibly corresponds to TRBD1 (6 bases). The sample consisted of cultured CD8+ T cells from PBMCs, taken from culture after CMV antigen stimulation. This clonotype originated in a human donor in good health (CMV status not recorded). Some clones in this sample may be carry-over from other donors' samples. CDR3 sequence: CASSQALVRGGGTEAFF. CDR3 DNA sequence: TGCGCCAGCAGCCAAGCTCTTGTAAGGGGGGGTGGCACTGAAGCTTTCTTT.